The 22 T cell receptor beta chains reported below all come from one sample, sequenced in a study of blood T cell repertoires in COVID-19 (dated by TCRdb to 2020 to 2021). Library construction relied on the immunoSEQ multiplex PCR assay. This immuneACCESS table, as held by TCRdb, lists in-frame sequences with V and J called but not all clones. Of the missing ones, under half trace to an unresolved V gene in checked studies; the others have no known cause. Counted in this sample were approximately 300,000 clones; about 89% of them appeared once. The top ten hold 2.6% of the sample. Sequencing was carried out using PBMCs or T cells enriched from blood (not recorded which). The receptors here all came from a woman under 30 who had recovered from COVID-19.

This chain links TRBV5-1 with TRBJ1-5; 7 bases match TRBD1. Germline CDR1 is SGHRS and CDR2 is YFSETQ. Trimming took 0 bases from V and 2 from J; bases not matched to a gene: 2. The CDR3 contains 15 residues. CDR3 coding DNA: TGCGCCAGCAGCTTGGGGGACAGTGGCAATCAGCCCCAGCATTTT. Encoded protein: CASSLGDSGNQPQHF. Using reference TRBV5-1 and TRBJ1-5 for the parts outside the CDR3, the full variable domain is KAGVTQTPRYLIKTRGQQVTLSCSPISGHRSVSWYQQTPGQGLQFLFEYFSETQRNKGNFPGRFSGRQFSNSRSEMNVSTLELGDSALYLCASSLGDSGNQPQHFGDGTRLSIL.

V and J are TRBV30 and TRBJ2-5, with no clear D. The CDR3 is made up of 13 amino acids. Germline V gives CDR1 GTSNPN, CDR2 SVGIG (reference sequence). Trimming pared 0 bases from V and 5 bases from J, leaving 10 bases between. In DNA, the CDR3 is TGTGCCTGGAGTGTACTTATCGCGGAGACCCAGTACTTC. Its protein is CAWSVLIAETQYF.

V gene TRBV7-9 combines with J gene TRBJ2-2; 7 positions match TRBD1. From germline, CDR1 is SEHNR and CDR2 FQNEAQ (reference sequence). This CDR3 has 16 amino acids. J lost 2 bases, V lost 5 bases, and 8 bases had no gene match. This CDR3 is CASSRTGGSNTGELFF. The DNA of the CDR3 is TGTGCCAGCAGCCGGACAGGAGGCTCAAACACCGGGGAGCTGTTTTTT.

The chain carries TRBV10-3 and TRBJ2-3; 7 bases map to TRBD2. The CDR3 contains 14 residues. Germline CDR1 and CDR2: ENHRY and SYGVKD. V trimming: 6 bases; J trimming: 5 bases; junction bases outside the gene matches: 8. CDR3 DNA sequence: TGTGCCATCAGAGGGCGCGGGAGAGGAGATACGCAGTATTTT. Translating gives CAIRGRGRGDTQYF.

This chain links TRBV20-1 with TRBJ2-2; TRBD1 agrees at 7 bases. The V gene end was trimmed by 3 bases and the J gene end by 0 bases; junction bases not matched to a gene: 4. The CDR3 contains 15 residues. Germline CDR1 and CDR2: DFQATT and SNEGSKA (reference sequence). For the CDR3, the DNA is TGCAGTGCTAGTAGGGGGCGGTCGAACACCGGGGAGCTGTTTTTT. Translating gives CSASRGRSNTGELFF.

This clone has a single count. The V gene is TRBV7-2, the J gene TRBJ2-4, with TRBD1 identical over 9 bases. The CDR3 is made up of 15 amino acids. Germline CDR1 and CDR2: SGHTA and FQGNSA. After removal of 0 bases from V and 8 bases from J, the junction contained 5 bases not matched to a gene. CDR3 sequence (DNA): TGTGCCAGCAGCTTAGCGACAGGGGGAGTCGACATTCAGTACTTC. It specifies CASSLATGGVDIQYF. Based on the CDR3 plus reference TRBV7-2 and TRBJ2-4, the full variable domain is GAGVSQSPSNKVTEKGKDVELRCDPISGHTALYWYRQSLGQGLEFLIYFQGNSAPDKSGLPSDRFSAERTGGSVSTLTIQRTQQEDSAVYLCASSLATGGVDIQYFGAGTRLSVL.

This clone has a single count. The rearrangement joins TRBV9 to TRBJ1-4; 7 nucleotides align to TRBD1. This CDR3 has 15 amino acids. Germline V gene data show CDR1 as SGDLS and CDR2 as YYNGEE. Unmatched junction bases numbered 8, after V lost 4 bases and J lost 5 bases. This chain's CDR3 is CASSPRQGRNEKLFF. The CDR3 DNA reads TGTGCCAGCAGCCCCCGACAGGGTCGAAATGAAAAACTGTTTTTT.

This clone was picked up many times. The rearrangement uses TRBV7-9 and TRBJ2-1; D might be TRBD1 (6 bases). The CDR3 covers 11 residues. Germline CDR1 reads SEHNR; CDR2 reads FQNEAQ (reference sequence). V gave up 7 bases and J gave up 10 bases, with 11 bases separating them. Here the CDR3 reads CASTTGWEQFF. The DNA for the CDR3 is TGTGCCAGCACTACAGGGTGGGAGCAGTTCTTC.

For the CDR3, the DNA is TGTGCCAGCAGCGCCCCTAACATGGAACAGGCCCGCACAGATACGCAGTATTTT. Protein: CASSAPNMEQARTDTQYF. The chain is built from TRBV9 and TRBJ2-3; possibly TRBD1 for D (5 bases). There are 18 residues in the CDR3. The germline V and J ends were trimmed by 3 bases and 1 base, with 21 bases remaining between them. CDR1 SGDLS and CDR2 YYNGEE come from the germline V gene.

The V and J genes are TRBV9 and TRBJ2-2; 9 bases align to TRBD1. Trimming at V came to 0 bases and at J to 5 bases, leaving 2 bases not matched to a gene. Per the germline V gene, CDR1 is SGDLS and CDR2 is YYNGEE. The CDR3 has 15 residues. The CDR3 coding sequence is TGTGCCAGCAGCGTAGGGGGACAGGGTACCGGGGAGCTGTTTTTT. Protein: CASSVGGQGTGELFF.

The rearrangement joins TRBV6-1 to TRBJ1-3; 7 bases fit TRBD1. Looked up from germline, CDR1 is MNHNS and CDR2 is SASEGT. V gave up 1 base and J gave up 0 bases; unmatched junction bases: 6. The CDR3 extends over 17 amino acids. The CDR3 here is CASSEVGTANSGNTIYF. The CDR3 DNA sequence: TGTGCCAGCAGTGAAGTCGGGACAGCGAACTCTGGAAACACCATATATTTT.

DNA of the CDR3: TGTGCCATCAGAAGGGGACAGGGAGAGGGCCGCTACACCTTC. It encodes CAIRRGQGEGRYTF. The chain carries TRBV10-3 and TRBJ1-2; 9 bases match TRBD1. The CDR3 is 14 amino acids. J was trimmed by 9 bases and V by 6 bases; bases with no gene match: 11. Germline CDR1 ENHRY, CDR2 SYGVKD.

The chain combines TRBV18 with TRBJ1-4, with 8 bases fitting TRBD1. This CDR3 comprises 16 residues. CDR1 and CDR2 (germline): KGHSH, LQKENI. After removal of 2 bases from V and 7 bases from J, the junction contained 9 bases not matched to a gene. CDR3 in amino acids: CASSPSPGQGGEKLFF. The CDR3 nucleotides are TGTGCCAGCTCACCATCTCCAGGACAGGGAGGTGAAAAACTGTTTTTT.

The genes are TRBV30 and TRBJ1-5; tentatively, D is TRBD1 (5 bases). The ends were cut back, 3 bases at V and 0 bases at J, with 9 bases in the middle. The CDR3 covers 14 residues. CDR1 and CDR2 (germline): GTSNPN, SVGIG (reference sequence). CDR3 region: CAWRGGHSNQPQHF. The CDR3 DNA is TGTGCCTGGAGGGGCGGACATAGCAATCAGCCCCAGCATTTT. Full variable domain (rest looked up from reference TRBV30 and TRBJ1-5): SQTIHQWPATLVQPVGSPLSLECTVEGTSNPNLYWYRQAAGRGLQLLFYSVGIGQISSEVPQNLSASRPQDRQFILSSKKLLLSDSGFYLCAWRGGHSNQPQHFGDGTRLSIL.

This clone has only a few counts. The chain is built from TRBV29-1 and TRBJ2-5; 7 bases are a match to TRBD1. Germline V gives CDR1 SQVTM, CDR2 ANQGSEA. The CDR3 is 13 amino acids. Germline trimming cut 3 bases from V and 5 bases from J; bases unmatched to any gene: 6. The CDR3 loop reads CSVDEGATETQYF. DNA of the CDR3: TGCAGCGTTGATGAGGGGGCGACGGAGACCCAGTACTTC.

This clone was found a few times. This chain joins TRBV10-3 and TRBJ1-5; 8 positions agree with TRBD1. CDR1 is ENHRY and CDR2 is SYGVKD in the germline V gene. CDR3 size: 13 residues. V lost 10 bases, J lost 5 bases, and 7 bases stayed unmatched. The CDR3 protein is CATADREDQPQHF. The CDR3, as DNA: TGTGCCACCGCGGACAGGGAGGATCAGCCCCAGCATTTT.

A few counts support this clone. This sequence joins TRBV6-6 and TRBJ2-5; maybe TRBD2 (5 bases). Germline lookup yields CDR1 MNHNY and CDR2 SVGAGI (reference sequence). The CDR3 runs 15 residues. The V and J ends lost 2 bases and 2 bases respectively, with 12 bases between them. CDR3 nucleotide sequence: TGTGCCAGCAGTTACAATTCGGGATCGCAAGAGACCCAGTACTTC. Translated: CASSYNSGSQETQYF.

The CDR3 reads CASTGTGTGNTEAFF. CDR3 DNA sequence: TGTGCCAGTACCGGTACCGGGACAGGGAACACTGAAGCTTTCTTT. The chain recombines TRBV19 with TRBJ1-1; 8 bases are shared with TRBD1. CDR1 is LNHDA and CDR2 is SQIVND in the germline V gene (reference sequence). This CDR3 region has 15 residues. Trimming cost V 7 bases and J 1 base; bases outside gene matches: 8.

V usage is TRBV7-8 and J usage is TRBJ1-1, with a possible D match to TRBD1 (5 bases). CDR1 is SGHVS and CDR2 is FQNEAQ in the germline V gene. With 1 base removed from V and 6 bases from J, the gap between germline ends came to 15 bases. There are 15 residues in the CDR3. The CDR3 protein is CASSLERGGSPEAFF. CDR3 in DNA: TGTGCCAGCAGCTTAGAACGTGGGGGGAGTCCTGAAGCTTTCTTT.

The rearrangement links TRBV29-1 to TRBJ2-5, with 13 nucleotides matching TRBD2. V lost 3 bases to trimming and J lost 1 base; unmatched junction nucleotides: 5. This CDR3 contains 16 residues. Looked up from germline, CDR1 is SQVTM and CDR2 is ANQGSEA. The CDR3 nucleotides read TGCAGCGTTGAGGGGACTAGCGGGGAACTCCAAGAGACCCAGTACTTC. This translates into CSVEGTSGELQETQYF. The full variable domain, completed using reference TRBV29-1 and TRBJ2-5, is SAVISQKPSRDICQRGTSLTIQCQVDSQVTMMFWYRQQPGQSLTLIATANQGSEATYESGFVIDKFPISRPNLTFSTLTVSNMSPEDSSIYLCSVEGTSGELQETQYFGPGTRLLVL.

The chain uses TRBV15 and TRBJ1-5; D is ambiguous. Germline assignment: CDR1 LNHNV and CDR2 YYDKDF (reference sequence). The CDR3 covers 14 residues. Trimming stripped 5 bases from V and 2 bases from J, with 10 bases between. CDR3: CATSRREGNQPQHF. Here the CDR3 DNA reads TGTGCCACCAGCCGCCGAGAGGGCAATCAGCCCCAGCATTTT.

V gene TRBV19 combines with J gene TRBJ1-3; 7 nucleotides align to TRBD1. The CDR3 is 16 amino acids. The germline V gene has CDR1 LNHDA and CDR2 SQIVND (reference sequence). Unmatched junction bases numbered 4, after V lost 2 bases and J lost 0 bases. Here the CDR3 DNA reads TGTGCCAGTAGTATACTGGGGACAGCCTCTGGAAACACCATATATTTT. Translating gives CASSILGTASGNTIYF. Using reference TRBV19 and TRBJ1-3 for the parts outside the CDR3, the full variable domain is DGGITQSPKYLFRKEGQNVTLSCEQNLNHDAMYWYRQDPGQGLRLIYYSQIVNDFQKGDIAEGYSVSREKKESFPLTVTSAQKNPTAFYLCASSILGTASGNTIYFGEGSWLTVV.